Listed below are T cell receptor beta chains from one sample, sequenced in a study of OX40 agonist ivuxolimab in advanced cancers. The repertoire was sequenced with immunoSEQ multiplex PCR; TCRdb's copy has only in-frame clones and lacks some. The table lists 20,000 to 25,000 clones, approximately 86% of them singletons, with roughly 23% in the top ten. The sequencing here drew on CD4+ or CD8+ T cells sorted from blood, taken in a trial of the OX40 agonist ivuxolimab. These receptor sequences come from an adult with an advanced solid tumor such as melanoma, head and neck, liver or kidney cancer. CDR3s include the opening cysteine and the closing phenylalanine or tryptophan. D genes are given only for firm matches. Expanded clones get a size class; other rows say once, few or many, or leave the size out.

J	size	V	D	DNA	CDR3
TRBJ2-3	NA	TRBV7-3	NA	TGTGCCAGCAGCGGGATCGGGGGTGACACAGATACGCAGTATTTT	CASSGIGGDTDTQYF
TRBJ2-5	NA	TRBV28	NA	TGTGCCAGCAGTTTAATACTAAGGGGGATACAAGAGACCCAGTACTTC	CASSLILRGIQETQYF
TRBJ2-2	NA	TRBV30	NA	TGTGCCTGGAGTGCGAACACCGGGGAGCTGTTTTTT	CAWSANTGELFF
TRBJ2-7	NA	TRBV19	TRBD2	TGTGCCAGTACCGTGGGGTCGTCTACTAGCGGGAATCTTTACGAGCAGTACTTC	CASTVGSSTSGNLYEQYF
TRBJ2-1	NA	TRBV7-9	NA	TGTGCCAGCAGCTTAAGCGTTACGCCCCTGGCTGATGAGCAGTTCTTC	CASSLSVTPLADEQFF
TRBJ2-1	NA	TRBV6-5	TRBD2	TGTGCCAGCAGCTCAGCGGGACGGAAGGTCTTC	CASSSAGRKVF
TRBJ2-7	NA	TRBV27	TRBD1	TGTGCCAGCAGCGAGACAGGGAGCGAGCAGTACTTC	CASSETGSEQYF
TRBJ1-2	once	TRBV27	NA	TGTGCCAGCAGTTTCGCCAGTAACTATGGCTACACCTTC	CASSFASNYGYTF
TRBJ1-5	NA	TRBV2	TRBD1	TGTGCCAGCGGGGACAGGGGTATCGTAAGCAATCAGCCCCAGCATTTT	CASGDRGIVSNQPQHF
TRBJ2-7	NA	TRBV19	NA	TGTGCCAGTAGTGAGGCGCCCTACGAGCAGTACTTC	CASSEAPYEQYF
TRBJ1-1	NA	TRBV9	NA	TGTGCCAGCAGCCCCCGGACAGAACCGGACACTGAAGCTTTCTTT	CASSPRTEPDTEAFF
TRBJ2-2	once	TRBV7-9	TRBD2	TGTGCCAGCAGCCTTAGCGGGAAGGTCCCCGGGGAGCTGTTTTTT	CASSLSGKVPGELFF
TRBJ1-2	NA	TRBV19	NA	TGTGCCAGTAGTGGGTGGGCAGCAGATGGCTACACCTTC	CASSGWAADGYTF
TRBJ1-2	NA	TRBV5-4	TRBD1	TGTGCCAGCAGCATACAGGGGGCGGGTGGCTACACCTTC	CASSIQGAGGYTF
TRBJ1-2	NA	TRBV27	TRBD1	TGTGCCAGCAGTTCCGACGACAGGGAGGCGACTGGCTACACCTTC	CASSSDDREATGYTF
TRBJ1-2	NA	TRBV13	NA	TGTGCCAGCAGCTTTAGGTGGCCTGTGGGGGGCTACACCTTC	CASSFRWPVGGYTF
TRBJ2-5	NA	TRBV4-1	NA	TGCGCCAGCAGCCAAGATCGGGAGACCCAGTACTTC	CASSQDRETQYF
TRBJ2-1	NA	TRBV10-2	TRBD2	TGCGCCAGCGGGGTTAGCGGGACCTACAATGAGCAGTTCTTC	CASGVSGTYNEQFF
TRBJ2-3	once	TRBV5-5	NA	TGTGCCAGCCGATCTAGCACAGATACGCAGTATTTT	CASRSSTDTQYF
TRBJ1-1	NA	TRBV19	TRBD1	TGTGCCAGTAGTATAGAGACAGGGGGCATGGACACTGAAGCTTTCTTT	CASSIETGGMDTEAFF
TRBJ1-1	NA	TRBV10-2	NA	TGCGCCAGCAGTGAGGGTCAGATAGGGTTTGAAGCTTTCTTT	CASSEGQIGFEAFF
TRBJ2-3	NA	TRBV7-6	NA	TGTGCCAGCAGCTTAGCAGGGGGAAGGGATACGCAGTATTTT	CASSLAGGRDTQYF
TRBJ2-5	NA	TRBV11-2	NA	TGTGCCAGCAGCTTAAAAGCAGGGCCTCAAGAGACCCAGTACTTC	CASSLKAGPQETQYF
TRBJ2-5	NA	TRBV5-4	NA	TGTGCCAGCAGCCAAGACACAGGAGAACAAGAGACCCAGTACTTC	CASSQDTGEQETQYF
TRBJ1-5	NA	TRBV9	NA	TGTGCCAGCAGCGTAGGTATGAGCAATCAGCCCCAGCATTTT	CASSVGMSNQPQHF
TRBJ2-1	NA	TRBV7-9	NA	TGTGCCAGCAGCTTAGAAAGGACAGTCCGATACAATGAGCAGTTCTTC	CASSLERTVRYNEQFF
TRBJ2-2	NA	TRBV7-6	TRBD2	TGTGCCAGCAGCCGGGACCTAGCGGGAGGCAACACCGGGGAGCTGTTTTTT	CASSRDLAGGNTGELFF
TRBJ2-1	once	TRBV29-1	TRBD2	TGCAGCGTTGACACTAGCGGGTACAATGAGCAGTTCTTC	CSVDTSGYNEQFF
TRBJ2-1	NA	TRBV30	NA	TGTGCCTGGAGTGGAGGGACCATAGCGAATGAGCAGTTCTTC	CAWSGGTIANEQFF
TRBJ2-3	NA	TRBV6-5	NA	TGTGCCAGCAGTTACCTCGGCCAAAGCACAGATACGCAGTATTTT	CASSYLGQSTDTQYF
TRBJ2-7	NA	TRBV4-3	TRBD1	TGCGCCAGCAGCCCTGGGACAGGGGTTTACGAGCAGTACTTC	CASSPGTGVYEQYF
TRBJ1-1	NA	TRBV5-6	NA	TGTGCCAGCAGACTCGGGACATCTGTGACTGAAGCTTTCTTT	CASRLGTSVTEAFF
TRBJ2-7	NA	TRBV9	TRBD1	TGTGCCAGCAGCGTAGCGGACAGGGAGAGCTCCTACGAGCAGTACTTC	CASSVADRESSYEQYF
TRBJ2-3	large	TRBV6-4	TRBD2	TGTGCCAGCAGTGCGACTAGCGGATCCACAGATACGCAGTATTTT	CASSATSGSTDTQYF
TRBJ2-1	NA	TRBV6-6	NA	TGTGCCAGCAGTTACTCGTTATTGACACCCTACAATGAGCAGTTCTTC	CASSYSLLTPYNEQFF
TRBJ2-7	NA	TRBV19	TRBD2	TGTGCCAGTAGTATAGCTCTAGCGGGAGTCTACGAGCAGTACTTC	CASSIALAGVYEQYF
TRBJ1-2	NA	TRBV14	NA	TGTGCCAGCAGCCAAGAGGGGTTGGCGGACAGTCCTAACTATGGCTACACCTTC	CASSQEGLADSPNYGYTF
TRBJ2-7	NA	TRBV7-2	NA	TGTGCCAGCAGCTTAGCGGGTGGATATTACGAGCAGTACTTC	CASSLAGGYYEQYF
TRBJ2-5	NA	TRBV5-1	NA	TGCGCCAGCCAACTCAACCAAGAGACCCAGTACTTC	CASQLNQETQYF
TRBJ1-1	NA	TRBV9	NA	TGTGCCAGCAGCGTCAGTGACGGGCCTTCGGCCACTGAAGCTTTCTTT	CASSVSDGPSATEAFF
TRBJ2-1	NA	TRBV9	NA	TGTGCCAGCAGCGTAGGCGGGTGGGTCGCTCAGGGTGGGGAGCAGTTCTTC	CASSVGGWVAQGGEQFF
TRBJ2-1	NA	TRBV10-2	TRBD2	TGCGCCAGCACCAGGGAGGGGAACAATGAGCAGTTCTTC	CASTREGNNEQFF
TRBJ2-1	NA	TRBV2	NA	TGTGCCAGCAATGGGCTTAACTCCTACAATGAGCAGTTCTTC	CASNGLNSYNEQFF
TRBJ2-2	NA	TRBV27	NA	TGTGCCAGCGGAACAGTCTTGAACACCGGGGAGCTGTTTTTT	CASGTVLNTGELFF
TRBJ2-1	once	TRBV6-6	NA	TGTGCCAGCAGTCCTACGCCAGGGGCGGGCGATGAGCAGTTCTTC	CASSPTPGAGDEQFF
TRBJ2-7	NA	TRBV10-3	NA	TGTGCCATCAGTGAGCCGGGAGCCTACGAGCAGTACTTC	CAISEPGAYEQYF
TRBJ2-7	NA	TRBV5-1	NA	TGCGCCAGCAGCCTCCTCGTGGGCTACGAGCAGTACTTC	CASSLLVGYEQYF
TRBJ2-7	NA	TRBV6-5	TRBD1	TGTGCCAGCAGTTCTTCCGGGACAGGGGGCGCGGGCGAGCAGTACTTC	CASSSSGTGGAGEQYF
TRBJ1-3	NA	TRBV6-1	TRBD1	TGTGCCAGCAGCGAGGGACAGGACTCTGGAAACACCATATATTTT	CASSEGQDSGNTIYF
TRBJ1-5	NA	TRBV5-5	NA	TGTGCCAGCAGCTTGGAGGAGACCAATCAGCCCCAGCATTTT	CASSLEETNQPQHF
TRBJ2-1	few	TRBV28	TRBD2	TGTGCCAGCAGACAACTAGCGGCGAGCTCCTACAATGAGCAGTTCTTC	CASRQLAASSYNEQFF
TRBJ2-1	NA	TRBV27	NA	TGTGCCAGCAGTTTAGGGCCTTCAAACAATGAGCAGTTCTTC	CASSLGPSNNEQFF
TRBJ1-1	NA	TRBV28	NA	TGTGCCAGCAGCCTCTCAGGGATGAACACTGAAGCTTTCTTT	CASSLSGMNTEAFF
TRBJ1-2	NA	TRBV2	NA	TGTGCCAGCAGTGGAGATGACATAGTGAACTATGGCTACACCTTC	CASSGDDIVNYGYTF
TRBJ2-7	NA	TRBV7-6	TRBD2	TGTGCCAGCAGCAGGACTAGCGGAGGTTCCTACGAGCAGTACTTC	CASSRTSGGSYEQYF
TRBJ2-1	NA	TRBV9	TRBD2	TGTGCCAGCAGCGTAGGTAGCGGGAGCGGCGACAATGAGCAGTTCTTC	CASSVGSGSGDNEQFF
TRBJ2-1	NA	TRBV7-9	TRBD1	TGTGCCAGCAGCTTGTTTACCGGGACAGACTACAATGAGCAGTTCTTC	CASSLFTGTDYNEQFF